This T cell receptor (beta chain) was recorded in a study of cytomegalovirus exposure and HLA in healthy donors. Vbeta (60) and Jbeta (13) primers were used in the PCR. Produced via immunoSEQ multiplex PCR; TCRdb's table is partial and in-frame only. The sample contains 150,000 to 200,000 clones, less than 80% of which appear only once. The CDR3 has 13 amino acids. Per germline, CDR1 SGHTA and CDR2 FQGNSA. With V trimmed by 2 bases and J by 8 bases, 3 bases remained unmatched. This rearrangement joins TRBV7-2 to TRBJ1-1, with 9 bases aligning to TRBD1. This receptor was taken from a young woman in good health and CMV-seropositive. The sequencing sample was made of PBMCs. The CDR3 DNA reads TGTGCCAGCAGCTTAAACAGGGGGCGCGAAGCTTTCTTT. Translation: CASSLNRGREAFF.